This T cell receptor (beta chain) comes out of a study of T-cell memory formation after mild COVID-19. V lost 5 bases, J lost 7 bases, and 10 bases stayed unmatched. This CDR3 has 15 amino acids. Germline V lookup: CDR1 SGHNT, CDR2 YENEEA. Sample barcodes and UMIs were carried by the TCR alpha and TCR beta cDNA libraries that 5'RACE generated with constant-segment primers. One entry per CDR3 protein, called by TCRdb with MiXCR from the 5' RACE reads. The sample shows just over 350,000 distinct CDR3 sequences, approximately 15% of them seen only once. About this clonotype: Its antigen is currently unknown.

Study-wide points: The study found balanced CD4/CD8 in clones contracting day 15 to 85 and a CD4+ lean in later expanders. The study found contracting CD4+ clones mainly in CM and EM and contracting CD8+ clones in EMRA. Among clones peaking at day 37 in the second wave, SARS-CoV-2 specificity remained unconfirmed.

The sample was PBMCs or a T cell subset sorted from them (not recorded which). The source is a man between 18 and 29 years old who had mild COVID-19 (a few samples of this study predate the infection). Cell type and time point are not known. The chain employs TRBV11-3 and TRBJ2-1, with 8 bases lining up with TRBD1. CDR3: CASSLRTGLANEQFF. The CDR3 DNA reads as TGTGCCAGCAGCCTACGGACAGGGTTAGCTAATGAGCAGTTCTTC.